A single sample is the source of the 13 T cell receptor beta chains below, sequenced in a study of early T cells in non-severe SARS-CoV-2 infection. TCRdb fed the 5' RACE reads into MiXCR, producing one record per CDR3 protein. Of about 61,000 distinct CDR3 sequences in the sample, more than 10% are singletons; the top ten hold about 1.5%. Sequencing used whole blood. The source of these receptors is an adult who was a healthcare worker with PCR-confirmed SARS-CoV-2 infection or an uninfected control (not recorded which).

Ten or more counts support this clonotype. The rearrangement uses TRBV11-2 and TRBJ1-6, with D possibly being TRBD1 (6 bases). CDR3 length: 15 amino acids. Germline V gene sequence: CDR1 SGHAT, CDR2 FQNNGV. Trimming cost V 6 bases and J 5 bases, with 14 bases left between them. CDR3 in DNA: TGTGCCAGCAGACCCAACCGGGACAATAATTCACCCCTCCACTTT. Its protein product is CASRPNRDNNSPLHF.

This clonotype was detected ten times or more. The chain joins TRBV7-8 to TRBJ1-1; D not certain. V lost 5 bases, J lost 5 bases, and 15 bases lay in between. This CDR3 contains 14 residues. The germline V gene encodes CDR1 SGHVS and CDR2 FQNEAQ. The CDR3: CASSQRTKGTEAFF. CDR3 DNA sequence: TGTGCCAGCAGCCAAAGGACCAAGGGTACTGAAGCTTTCTTT.

CDR3 in DNA: TGTGCCAGCAGCGTGGCGGGGCCACCCTTCGAGCAGTACTTC. Translating it yields CASSVAGPPFEQYF. The J gene is TRBJ2-7, the V gene TRBV9; the D gene is possibly TRBD2 (6 bases). The CDR3 is 14 amino acids. V was trimmed by 2 bases and J by 6 bases, leaving 15 bases between them. Germline values: CDR1 SGDLS, CDR2 YYNGEE.

The table lists this clonotype with many counts. The rearrangement joins TRBV19 to TRBJ2-3; D not certain. The V end was cut by 3 bases, the J end by 0 bases, with 7 bases between. Germline lookup yields CDR1 LNHDA and CDR2 SQIVND (reference sequence). The CDR3 length is 14 residues. The CDR3: CASSIGRSTDTQYF. The CDR3 DNA is TGTGCCAGTAGTATTGGCCGTAGCACAGATACGCAGTATTTT.

This rearrangement joins TRBV20-1 to TRBJ2-3; 15 nucleotides align to TRBD2. The CDR3 is 15 residues long. Germline CDR1 DFQATT, CDR2 SNEGSKA (reference sequence). The junction had 7 bases not matched to a gene; V was cut back by 6 bases and J by 6 bases. This CDR3 reads CSAAGLAGGQDTQYF. DNA for the CDR3: TGCAGTGCGGCGGGACTAGCGGGGGGCCAGGATACGCAGTATTTT.

The chain couples TRBV19 to TRBJ2-3; unclear D gene. V was trimmed by 6 bases and J by 5 bases, leaving 6 bases between them. This CDR3 spans 11 amino acids. CDR1 LNHDA and CDR2 SQIVND come from the germline V gene (reference sequence). The CDR3 nucleotides read TGTGCCAGTAGAAAAGAAGATACGCAGTATTTT. Translated, it gives CASRKEDTQYF.

This clonotype has only a few counts. V is TRBV25-1 and J is TRBJ2-1, with D perhaps TRBD1 (6 bases). This CDR3 is built from 16 residues. The V end was cut by 3 bases, the J end by 2 bases, with 14 bases between. Germline V gene data show CDR1 as MGHDK and CDR2 as SYGVNS. CDR3 residues: CASSDCPGVAYNEQFF. As DNA, the CDR3 is TGTGCCAGCAGTGACTGTCCAGGGGTGGCCTACAATGAGCAGTTCTTC.

This clonotype was seen many times. This chain connects TRBV29-1 to TRBJ1-3; TRBD1 aligns across 7 bases. V lost 3 bases and J lost 4; bases outside the gene matches: 12. From germline, CDR1 is SQVTM and CDR2 ANQGSEA. This CDR3 contains 16 residues. The CDR3 reads CSVETYRGHTGNTIYF. CDR3 bases: TGCAGCGTTGAGACCTACAGGGGACACACGGGAAACACCATATATTTT.

As concerns this clonotype: The junction departs from the called germline gene at one end, perhaps through a read error. The V and J genes are TRBV7-2 and TRBJ2-5; D possibly corresponds to TRBD1 (5 bases). CDR3 length: 15 residues. Germline CDR1 SGHTA, CDR2 FQGNSA. DNA for the CDR3: TGTGCCAGCAGTTTAGAGGTTATACCAAGGGGGACCCAGTACTTC. This sequence encodes CASSLEVIPRGTQYF.

V is TRBV7-2 and J is TRBJ2-3; the D gene is possibly TRBD2 (5 bases). Germline loops: CDR1 SGHTA, CDR2 FQGNSA. V shed 4 bases and J shed 4 bases, with 12 bases lying between them. The CDR3 contains 14 residues. CDR3 sequence: CASSSQTTADTQYF. CDR3 bases: TGTGCCAGCAGCTCTCAGACTACCGCAGATACGCAGTATTTT.

This chain links TRBV15 with TRBJ2-1, with unresolved D. There are 14 residues in the CDR3. V shed 1 base and J shed 4 bases, with 8 bases lying between them. Germline loops: CDR1 LNHNV, CDR2 YYDKDF (reference sequence). CDR3 DNA sequence: TGTGCCACCAGCAGAGTAGGAGAGTACAATGAGCAGTTCTTC. This encodes CATSRVGEYNEQFF.

The rearrangement joins TRBV7-8 to TRBJ2-1; no definite D call. The CDR3 sequence is 18 residues long. V dropped 2 bases and J dropped 2 bases, with 19 bases sitting between them. CDR1 and CDR2 (germline): SGHVS, FQNEAQ. Here the CDR3 DNA reads TGTGCCAGCAGCTTATGGGGTTTGCTGGCGAACCCCTACAATGAGCAGTTCTTC. This translates into CASSLWGLLANPYNEQFF.

This clonotype was found many times. The rearrangement joins TRBV6-1 to TRBJ1-6; D is unclear. Germline values: CDR1 MNHNS, CDR2 SASEGT. Deletions cut 10 bases from V and 4 bases from J, with 14 bases between. The CDR3 loop spans 14 amino acids. CDR3 DNA sequence: TGTGCCACATCCGAGGCGATGTATAATTCACCCCTCCACTTT. Amino acids: CATSEAMYNSPLHF.